This TCR beta chain was captured in a study of spatial heterogeneity in lung cancer. Study overall: Unique TCR and UMI combinations averaged more than ten appearances each in raw reads.

Notes on this clonotype: What it recognizes is unknown. Being off target in a library aimed at alpha chains, this beta chain has a size of little meaning.

Single TCR cDNA molecules each had their own unique molecular identifier. From the 5' RACE reads, TCRdb called clonotypes with MiXCR, one entry per CDR3 protein. The table lists 4,000 to 5,000 distinct CDR3 sequences, approximately 25% of them singletons. The V gene lost 1 base and the J gene lost 4 bases, with 7 bases spanning the gap. The CDR3 contains 13 residues. From germline, CDR1 is LNHNV and CDR2 YYDKDF (reference sequence). As to time point: sample taken at primary tumor resection. Sequencing covered unsorted whole RNA taken from tumor, nontumor lung or frozen PBMC. The donors were some 70 patients with non-small cell lung cancer that was early-stage and untreated. General observations from the study: The study found ubiquitous expanded tumor TCRs in blood more at resection than follow-up.

The material sequenced was PBMCs, taken at surgery. The chain recombines TRBV15 with TRBJ2-5; TRBD2 might be the D (6 bases). This receptor was identified in a female donor with early-stage non-small cell lung cancer. The CDR3 nucleotides read TGTGCCACCAGCAGAGGGGGGGTAGAGACCCAGTACTTC. Its translation: CATSRGGVETQYF.